The present T cell receptor (beta chain) was sequenced within a study of shared clonotypes between healthy human individuals. Across the whole study: Researchers assigned three CD4 naive, three CD4 memory, two CD8 naive and one CD8 memory plate to each donor. Study outcomes and limitations: Among donors, clonotype sharing was expected to be affected by sequencing depth.

Losses at the gene ends were 10 bases for V and 6 bases for J; bases not matched to a gene: 8. The CDR3 is 13 residues long. Germline loops: CDR1 LNHDA, CDR2 SQIVND (reference sequence). Terminally differentiated effector memory CD45RA+ cells were excluded by CCR7 positive selection of CD45RO-negative cells. With respect to this clone: The antigen remains unidentified.

Investigators spread the genomic DNA of each subset evenly over several immunoSEQ plates. Profiled with immunoSEQ multiplex PCR; TCRdb holds only in-frame clones, not every one. The table shows hundreds of thousands of clones, with 96% occurring only once. This chain uses TRBV19 with TRBJ2-1, with 8 bases lining up with TRBD2. The TCR was taken from a man aged 25-45 years in good health. Sequencing used naive CD8+ T cells sorted from blood. In nucleotides, the CDR3 is TGTGCCACAACTAGCGGATACTTCAATGAGCAGTTCTTC. It specifies CATTSGYFNEQFF.